The 25 T cell receptor beta chains reported below all come from one sample, sequenced in a study of molecular identifiers for immune sequencing clone quantification. TCRdb recomputed calls from the PCR reads with MiXCR, one row per CDR3 protein. The sample lists some 590,000 distinct CDR3 sequences, over 25% occurring once. Material for sequencing was naive CD8+ T cells from blood, with Jurkat cell RNA spiked in. Subset indicated: FACS-sorted CD8+CD4-CCR7+CD45RA+ naive T cells. Source of these receptors: a human donor in good health. Some libraries in this study had Jurkat cell RNA spiked in.

The V gene is TRBV6-5, the J gene TRBJ2-2; D remains unclear. This CDR3 spans 16 amino acids. Looked up from germline, CDR1 is MNHEY and CDR2 is SVGAGI. V dropped 6 bases and J dropped 5 bases, with 19 bases sitting between them. CDR3 amino acids: CASRLYPNHPTGELFF. The CDR3 DNA follows: TGTGCCAGCAGACTCTACCCAAATCATCCAACCGGGGAGCTGTTTTTT.

About this clonotype itself: A much larger clone sits a single nucleotide away, making a read error possible. The J gene is TRBJ2-7, the V gene TRBV12-3 or TRBV12-4; TRBD2 agrees at 11 bases. V shed 6 bases, J shed 5 bases, and the junction held 3 bases outside the gene matches. CDR3 length equals 13 residues. The CDR3: CASRVLAGDEQYF. In DNA form, the CDR3 reads TGTGCCAGCAGAGTACTAGCGGGGGACGAGCAGTACTTC.

The V gene is TRBV7-8, the J gene TRBJ2-1; no firm D call. The CDR3 runs to 16 residues. The germline V gene encodes CDR1 SGHVS and CDR2 FQNEAQ. Trimming stripped 6 bases from V and 6 bases from J, with 21 bases between. The CDR3 spells CASSLTLPGRFNEQFF. DNA of the CDR3: TGTGCCAGCAGTTTGACCCTTCCTGGACGGTTCAATGAGCAGTTCTTC.

There are a few counts of this clonotype. The V call is TRBV3-1, the J call TRBJ2-2; TRBD1 might be the D (5 bases). The V end was cut by 0 bases, the J end by 4 bases, with 12 bases between. The CDR3 covers 16 residues. The germline CDR1 and CDR2 sequences are LGHDT and YNNKEL (reference sequence). The CDR3 region is CASSQDRVFGTGELFF. CDR3 DNA: TGTGCCAGCAGCCAAGACAGGGTGTTCGGCACCGGGGAGCTGTTTTTT.

In its sample, this clonotype was seen a few times. The rearrangement joins TRBV9 to TRBJ2-2; 10 positions match TRBD2. Germline CDR1 reads SGDLS; CDR2 reads YYNGEE. Trimming removed 3 bases from V and 3 bases from J; junction bases left unmatched: 5. This CDR3 comprises 16 residues. CDR3 in amino acids: CASSETSGTDTGELFF. The CDR3 DNA is TGTGCCAGCAGCGAAACTAGCGGGACGGACACCGGGGAGCTGTTTTTT.

This clonotype was detected ten times or more. The chain combines TRBV20-1 with TRBJ2-5, with 7 bases matching TRBD2. This CDR3 has 16 amino acids. From germline, CDR1 is DFQATT and CDR2 SNEGSKA (reference sequence). V lost 3 bases, J lost 0 bases, and 10 bases stayed unmatched. CDR3 sequence (DNA): TGCAGTGCTAGTCAGCGGGATCACCTGTACCAAGAGACCCAGTACTTC. Translating gives CSASQRDHLYQETQYF.

A remark on this clonotype: This may arise from a read error, as a much more abundant clone is one base away. J is TRBJ2-2 and V is TRBV7-6, with D maybe TRBD2 (6 bases). CDR1 is SGHVS and CDR2 is FNYEAQ in the germline V gene. The CDR3 spans 16 residues. The V end was cut by 4 bases, the J end by 4 bases, with 16 bases between. The CDR3 sequence: CASSSLDAGTTGELFF. As DNA, the CDR3 is TGTGCCAGCAGCTCCCTGGACGCGGGGACCACCGGGGAGCTGTTTTTT.

The J gene is TRBJ2-2, the V gene TRBV27; 11 bases are shared with TRBD1. Per germline, CDR1 MNHEY and CDR2 SMNVEV (reference sequence). CDR3 length: 18 amino acids. The V and J ends lost 5 bases and 2 bases, in that order; junction bases with no gene match: 10. Here the CDR3 reads CASSDPGTGGINTGELFF. CDR3 DNA sequence: TGTGCCAGCAGTGATCCCGGGACAGGGGGAATAAACACCGGGGAGCTGTTTTTT.

This clonotype occurred many times. The chain is built from TRBV5-1 and TRBJ2-2, with 8 positions matching TRBD1. V lost 2 bases and J lost 5; bases outside the gene matches: 8. In germline, CDR1 is SGHRS, CDR2 YFSETQ. CDR3 length: 16 residues. DNA of the CDR3: TGCGCCAGCAGCTTAGGACAGGGAAGTTCGACCGGGGAGCTGTTTTTT. Amino acid sequence: CASSLGQGSSTGELFF.

This clonotype has more than one count but fewer than ten. The chain links TRBV27 to TRBJ2-7; maybe TRBD1 (6 bases). CDR3 length equals 14 residues. Trimming removed 3 bases from V and 5 bases from J, with 14 bases in between. In germline, CDR1 is MNHEY, CDR2 SMNVEV (reference sequence). CDR3 sequence (DNA): TGTGCCAGCAGTTTGTCAGGGGATATCAACGAGCAGTACTTC. Encoded protein: CASSLSGDINEQYF.

This clonotype has more than one count but fewer than ten. A clone one base away is much larger, so this may be a read error. This rearrangement joins TRBV7-8 to TRBJ2-3, with 7 bases identical to TRBD1. Losses at the gene ends were 5 bases for V and 4 bases for J; bases not matched to a gene: 9. CDR1 and CDR2 (germline): SGHVS, FQNEAQ. This CDR3 contains 15 residues. The DNA for the CDR3 is TGTGCCAGCAGCAAACTGTCAGGGACAGCAGATACGCAGTATTTT. Translated: CASSKLSGTADTQYF.

Comments on this clonotype: Given the absence of the conserved phenylalanine or tryptophan at the CDR3 end, a read error is likely. The chain has TRBV7-2 and TRBJ2-7, with 10 bases that match TRBD2. This CDR3 contains 16 residues. The germline V gene has CDR1 SGHTA and CDR2 FQGNSA. V shed 4 bases, J shed 1 base, and the junction held 7 bases outside the gene matches. CDR3: CASSSPTSGESYEQYL. CDR3 coding DNA: TGTGCCAGCAGCTCGCCCACTAGCGGGGAATCCTACGAGCAGTACCTC.

Of note for this clonotype: A read error may account for a junction end that differs from germline. The chain carries TRBV12-3 or TRBV12-4 and TRBJ2-5, with 10 bases fitting TRBD2. The CDR3 loop spans 17 amino acids. CDR3 protein: CASSPGRGTSVTETRYF. As DNA, the CDR3 is TGTGCCAGCAGTCCGGGCCGGGGGACTAGCGTAACAGAGACCCGGTACTTC.

This clonotype appeared a single time. A single base separates this from a much larger clone, so it may be a read error. The V call is TRBV9, the J call TRBJ2-1; 8 bases fit TRBD2. The CDR3 is 15 amino acids. Trimming removed 4 bases from V and 5 bases from J; junction bases left unmatched: 8. CDR1 and CDR2 from the germline V gene are SGDLS and YYNGEE. The CDR3 DNA follows: TGTGCCAGCAGCAATCAAAGCGGGAGCGACAATGAGCAGTTCTTC. This gives the protein CASSNQSGSDNEQFF.

In this sample, this clonotype turned up once. V and J are TRBV3-1 and TRBJ2-2, with 11 nucleotides matching TRBD2. The trim removed 4 bases at V and 5 bases at J, leaving 12 bases unmatched. Germline V gene data show CDR1 as LGHDT and CDR2 as YNNKEL (reference sequence). This CDR3 has 18 amino acids. CDR3 sequence (DNA): TGTGCCAGCAGCCTCCACCTTCCCGGGACTAGCGGAACCGGGGAGCTGTTTTTT. Amino acid sequence: CASSLHLPGTSGTGELFF.

There are many counts of this clonotype. Here the CDR3 DNA reads TGCAGCGGTCTAGCGGACACCTACGAGCAGTACTTC. Amino acids: CSGLADTYEQYF. This chain connects TRBV29-1 to TRBJ2-7; TRBD2 aligns across 7 bases. V lost 7 bases to trimming and J lost 2 bases; unmatched junction nucleotides: 5. The CDR3 loop spans 12 amino acids. Per the germline V gene, CDR1 is SQVTM and CDR2 is ANQGSEA.

The rearrangement links TRBV30 to TRBJ2-7, with 8 nucleotides matching TRBD2. The J segment lost 4 bases and the V segment lost 1 base, leaving 18 bases of the junction unmatched. The CDR3 length is 18 residues. Per germline, CDR1 GTSNPN and CDR2 SVGIG (reference sequence). Here the CDR3 reads CAWSGLRLTSVSLYEQYF. In DNA, the CDR3 is TGTGCCTGGAGTGGGCTCCGGCTGACTAGCGTGAGTCTGTACGAGCAGTACTTC. Variable domain in full (rest from reference TRBV30 and TRBJ2-7): SQTIHQWPATLVQPVGSPLSLECTVEGTSNPNLYWYRQAAGRGLQLLFYSVGIGQISSEVPQNLSASRPQDRQFILSSKKLLLSDSGFYLCAWSGLRLTSVSLYEQYFGPGTRLTVT.

This clonotype was counted at least ten times. The V gene is TRBV5-4, the J gene TRBJ2-2; tentatively, D is TRBD2 (6 bases). V lost 2 bases and J 4 bases, leaving 12 bases between the germline ends. The CDR3 contains 15 residues. Germline-derived CDR1 and CDR2 are SGHNT and YYREEE (reference sequence). The CDR3 nucleotides read TGTGCCAGCAGCTTATGGGCGGGAAGCACCGGGGAGCTGTTTTTT. It yields the protein CASSLWAGSTGELFF.

The chain uses TRBV12-3 or TRBV12-4 and TRBJ1-2, with a weak D call TRBD1 (6 bases). Deletions cut 5 bases from V and 5 bases from J, with 18 bases between. CDR3 length: 15 residues. CDR3 protein: CASSLGGGTTYGYTF. CDR3 in DNA: TGTGCCAGCAGTCTCGGAGGCGGGACAACATATGGCTACACCTTC.

This clonotype was counted only a few times. V usage is TRBV4-1 and J usage is TRBJ2-1, with unresolved D. Germline CDR1 and CDR2: MGHRA and YSYEKL. The CDR3 length is 12 residues. The V and J ends lost 3 bases and 10 bases respectively, with 10 bases between them. The CDR3 nucleotides read TGCGCCAGCAGCCAGAAACCGACGGAGCAGTTCTTC. Translating gives CASSQKPTEQFF.

Turning to this clonotype: A much larger clone sits a single nucleotide away, making a read error possible. The chain links TRBV6-2 or TRBV6-3 to TRBJ1-5; TRBD1 might be the D (6 bases). Germline values: CDR1 MNHEY, CDR2 SVGEGT. The CDR3 runs 14 residues. CDR3 region: CASSSDRYNLPQHF. The CDR3 nucleotides are TGTGCCAGCAGTTCCGACAGGTACAATCTGCCCCAGCATTTT.

In this sample, this clonotype turned up many times. V is TRBV7-9 and J is TRBJ1-1; no definite D call. CDR3 length: 13 amino acids. Trimming took off 0 bases at V and 1 base at J, with 3 bases between the two ends. Germline V gene lookup returns CDR1 SEHNR and CDR2 FQNEAQ (reference sequence). The CDR3 reads CASSLAPNTEAFF. The CDR3 nucleotides are TGTGCCAGCAGCTTAGCGCCGAACACTGAAGCTTTCTTT.

Note on this clonotype: The junction shows a germline mismatch at one end, possibly a read error. This rearrangement joins TRBV6-5 to TRBJ1-3, with no clear D. CDR3 length: 11 amino acids. The germline CDR1 and CDR2 sequences are MNHEY and SVGAGI. The CDR3 sequence: CASSSGNTIHF. The DNA for the CDR3 is TGTGCCAGCAGTTCAGGAAACACCATACATTTT.

The V and J genes are TRBV6-5 and TRBJ2-1; D is unclear. The CDR3 contains 13 residues. The ends were cut back, 1 base at V and 4 bases at J, with 5 bases in the middle. Germline V CDR1 and CDR2: MNHEY, SVGAGI. The DNA for the CDR3 is TGTGCCAGCAGTTACTTGGGGTACAATGAGCAGTTCTTC. It translates to CASSYLGYNEQFF.

This clonotype was detected only a few times. The chain uses TRBV7-9 and TRBJ1-6; 7 positions match TRBD1. Per germline, CDR1 SEHNR and CDR2 FQNEAQ (reference sequence). The CDR3 loop spans 14 amino acids. Trimming removed 5 bases from V and 8 bases from J; junction bases left unmatched: 6. This chain's CDR3 is CASSRGTADSPLHF. CDR3 nucleotide sequence: TGTGCCAGCAGCCGCGGGACAGCGGATTCACCCCTCCACTTT.